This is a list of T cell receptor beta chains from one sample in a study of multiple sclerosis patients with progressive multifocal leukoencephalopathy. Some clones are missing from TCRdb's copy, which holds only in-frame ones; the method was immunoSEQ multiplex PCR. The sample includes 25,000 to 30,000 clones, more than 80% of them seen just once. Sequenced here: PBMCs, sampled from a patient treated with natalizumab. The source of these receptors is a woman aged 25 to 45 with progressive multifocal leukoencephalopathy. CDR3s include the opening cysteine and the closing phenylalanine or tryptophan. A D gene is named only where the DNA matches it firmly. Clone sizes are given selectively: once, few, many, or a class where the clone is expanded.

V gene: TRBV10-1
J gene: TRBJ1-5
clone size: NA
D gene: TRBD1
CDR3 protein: CASSEPGGADGNQPQHF
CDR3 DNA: TGCGCCAGCAGTGAACCAGGGGGCGCCGACGGCAATCAGCCCCAGCATTTT

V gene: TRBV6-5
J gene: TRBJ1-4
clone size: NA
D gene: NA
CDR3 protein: CASSYGPLATNEKLFF
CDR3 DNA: TGTGCCAGCAGTTACGGTCCCCTAGCAACTAATGAAAAACTGTTTTTT

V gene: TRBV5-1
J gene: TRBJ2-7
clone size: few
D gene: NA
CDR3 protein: CASSDGTYEQYF
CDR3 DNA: TGCGCCAGCAGCGACGGGACATACGAGCAGTACTTC

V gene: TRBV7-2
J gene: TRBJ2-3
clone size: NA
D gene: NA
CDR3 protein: CASSRRQTSVTSTDTQYF
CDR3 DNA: TGTGCCAGCAGCCGCCGCCAGACCAGCGTAACTAGCACAGATACGCAGTATTTT

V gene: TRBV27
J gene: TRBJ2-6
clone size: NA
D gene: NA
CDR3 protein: CASRPYRRGRTGANVLTF
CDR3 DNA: TGTGCCAGCAGGCCCTACAGAAGGGGAAGGACTGGGGCCAACGTCCTGACTTTC

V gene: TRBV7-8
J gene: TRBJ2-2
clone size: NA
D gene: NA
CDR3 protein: CASSLANQRVNTGELFF
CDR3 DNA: TGTGCCAGCAGCTTAGCGAACCAGCGGGTGAACACCGGGGAGCTGTTTTTT

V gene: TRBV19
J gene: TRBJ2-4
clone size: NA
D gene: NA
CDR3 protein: CASSSGLTKNIQYF
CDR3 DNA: TGTGCCAGTAGTTCAGGGTTGACCAAAAACATTCAGTACTTC

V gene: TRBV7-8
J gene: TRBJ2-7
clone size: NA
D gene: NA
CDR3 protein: CASNPLGGYEQYF
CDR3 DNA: TGTGCCAGCAACCCCCTGGGGGGCTACGAGCAGTACTTC

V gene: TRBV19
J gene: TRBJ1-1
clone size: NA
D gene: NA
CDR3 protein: CASSSHGFITEAFF
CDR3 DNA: TGTGCCAGTAGTAGTCATGGATTTATCACTGAAGCTTTCTTT

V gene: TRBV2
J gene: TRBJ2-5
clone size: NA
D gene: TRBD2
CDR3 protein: CASSSGLSGAQYF
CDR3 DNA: TGTGCCAGCAGTTCGGGACTGAGCGGGGCCCAGTACTTC

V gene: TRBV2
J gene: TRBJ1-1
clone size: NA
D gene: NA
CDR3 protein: CASSEGAGEAFF
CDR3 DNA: TGTGCCAGCAGTGAGGGGGCTGGTGAAGCTTTCTTT

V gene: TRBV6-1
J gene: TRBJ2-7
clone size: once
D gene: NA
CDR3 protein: CASSEGLGSAEQYF
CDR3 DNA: TGTGCCAGCAGTGAAGGACTAGGGTCGGCCGAGCAGTACTTC

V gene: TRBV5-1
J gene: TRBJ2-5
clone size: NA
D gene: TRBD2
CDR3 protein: CASSLEAGYETQYF
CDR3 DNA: TGCGCCAGCAGCTTGGAAGCGGGGTATGAGACCCAGTACTTC

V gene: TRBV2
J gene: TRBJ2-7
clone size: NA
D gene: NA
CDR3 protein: CASSEQGYEQYF
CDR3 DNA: TGTGCCAGCAGTGAACAAGGGTACGAGCAGTACTTC

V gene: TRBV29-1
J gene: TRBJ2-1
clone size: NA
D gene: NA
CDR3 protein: CSAEKGRQGNEQFF
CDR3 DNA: TGCAGCGCTGAAAAGGGCCGACAAGGCAATGAGCAGTTCTTC

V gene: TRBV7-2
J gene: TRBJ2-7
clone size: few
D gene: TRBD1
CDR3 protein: CASSDPGTGSSYEQYF
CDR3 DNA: TGTGCCAGCAGCGACCCCGGGACAGGGAGCTCCTACGAGCAGTACTTC

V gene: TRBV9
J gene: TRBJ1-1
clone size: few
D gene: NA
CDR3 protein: CASSVGSAMNTEAFF
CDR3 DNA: TGTGCCAGCAGCGTAGGGTCAGCTATGAACACTGAAGCTTTCTTT

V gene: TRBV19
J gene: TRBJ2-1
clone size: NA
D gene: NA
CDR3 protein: CASSIGGGNLNNEQFF
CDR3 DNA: TGTGCCAGTAGTATAGGTGGGGGGAACCTAAACAATGAGCAGTTCTTC

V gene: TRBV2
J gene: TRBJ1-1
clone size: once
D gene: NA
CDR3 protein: CASSEALVGGAEAFF
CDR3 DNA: TGTGCCAGCAGTGAAGCGCTTGTGGGGGGAGCTGAAGCTTTCTTT

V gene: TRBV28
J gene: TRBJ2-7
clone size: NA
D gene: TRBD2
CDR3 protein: CASSLLAGTYEQYF
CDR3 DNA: TGTGCCAGCAGTCTGCTAGCGGGGACCTACGAGCAGTACTTC

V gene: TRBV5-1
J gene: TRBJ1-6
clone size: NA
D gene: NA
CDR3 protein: CASSRDLTGNSPLHF
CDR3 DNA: TGCGCCAGCAGCAGAGACCTAACGGGTAATTCACCCCTCCACTTT

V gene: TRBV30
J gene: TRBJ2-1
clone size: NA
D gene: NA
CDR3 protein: CAWTINSGNEQFF
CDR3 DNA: TGTGCCTGGACCATAAACTCCGGGAATGAGCAGTTCTTC

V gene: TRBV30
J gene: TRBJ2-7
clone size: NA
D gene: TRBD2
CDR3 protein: CASGTSGRAPHEQYF
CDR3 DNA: TGTGCCTCCGGGACTAGCGGGAGGGCTCCCCACGAGCAGTACTTC

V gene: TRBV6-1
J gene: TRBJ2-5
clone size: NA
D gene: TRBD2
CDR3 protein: CASSETSGSGETQYF
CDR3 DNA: TGTGCCAGCAGTGAGACTAGCGGGAGCGGAGAGACCCAGTACTTC

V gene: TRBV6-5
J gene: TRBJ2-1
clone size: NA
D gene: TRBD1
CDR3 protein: CASSFTRTGSYNEQFF
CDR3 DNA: TGTGCCAGCAGTTTCACCCGGACAGGGTCCTACAATGAGCAGTTCTTC

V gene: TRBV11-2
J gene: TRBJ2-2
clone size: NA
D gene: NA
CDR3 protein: CASSLDAGVGELFF
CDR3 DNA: TGTGCCAGCAGCTTAGACGCAGGTGTCGGAGAGCTGTTTTTT

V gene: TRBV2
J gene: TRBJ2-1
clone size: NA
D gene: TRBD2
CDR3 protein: CASSPSGLAGVVIF
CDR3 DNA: TGTGCCAGCAGCCCGTCGGGACTAGCGGGAGTAGTGATCTTC

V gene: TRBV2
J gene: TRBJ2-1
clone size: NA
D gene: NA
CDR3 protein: CASSGAGRAYNEQFF
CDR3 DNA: TGTGCCAGCAGTGGCGCGGGGCGGGCCTACAATGAGCAGTTCTTC

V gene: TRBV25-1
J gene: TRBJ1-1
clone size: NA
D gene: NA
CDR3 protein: CASSEIGLNTEAFF
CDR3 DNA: TGTGCCAGCAGTGAGATAGGGTTGAACACTGAAGCTTTCTTT

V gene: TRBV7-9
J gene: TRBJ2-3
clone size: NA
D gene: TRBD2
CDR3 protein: CASSPRWGGDTQYF
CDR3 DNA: TGTGCCAGCAGCCCCAGGTGGGGGGGAGATACGCAGTATTTT

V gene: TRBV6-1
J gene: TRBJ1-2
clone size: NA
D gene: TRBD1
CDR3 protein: CASSSSIQGDYGYTF
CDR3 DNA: TGTGCCAGCAGTAGCTCGATTCAGGGGGACTATGGCTACACCTTC

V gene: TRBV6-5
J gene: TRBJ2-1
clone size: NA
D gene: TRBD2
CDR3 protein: CASSYSPSGFGEQFF
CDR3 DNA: TGTGCCAGCAGTTACTCGCCTAGCGGTTTCGGTGAGCAGTTCTTC

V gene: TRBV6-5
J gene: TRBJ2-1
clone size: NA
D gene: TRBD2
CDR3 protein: CASSPTGTTYNEQFF
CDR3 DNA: TGTGCCAGCAGCCCGACCGGGACTACCTACAATGAGCAGTTCTTC

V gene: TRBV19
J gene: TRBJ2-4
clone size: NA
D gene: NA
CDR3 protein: CASTPTGADIQYF
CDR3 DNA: TGTGCCAGTACGCCTACGGGGGCAGACATTCAGTACTTC

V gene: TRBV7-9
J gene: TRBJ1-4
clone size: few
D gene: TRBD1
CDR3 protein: CASSLADRGDEKLFF
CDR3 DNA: TGTGCCAGCAGCTTAGCGGACAGGGGTGATGAAAAACTGTTTTTT

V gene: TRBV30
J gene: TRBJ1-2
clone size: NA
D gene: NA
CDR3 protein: CALSRGPGDYGYTF
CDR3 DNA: TGTGCCCTCTCCCGGGGCCCTGGCGACTATGGCTACACCTTC

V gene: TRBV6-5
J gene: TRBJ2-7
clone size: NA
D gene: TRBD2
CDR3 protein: CASSREVAGDYEQYF
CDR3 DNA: TGTGCCAGCAGCCGCGAGGTAGCGGGGGACTACGAGCAGTACTTC

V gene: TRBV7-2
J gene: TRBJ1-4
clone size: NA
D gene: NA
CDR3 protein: CASSLAGVGEKLFF
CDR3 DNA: TGTGCCAGCAGCTTAGCGGGGGTAGGCGAAAAACTGTTTTTT